Sequencing of this TCR beta chain was carried out in a study of control samples from healthy donors and cancer patients (dated by TCRdb to 2018 to 2020). Concerning this clone: Its antigen remains unidentified.

The library was generated by the immunoSEQ multiplex PCR assay. This immuneACCESS table, as held by TCRdb, lists in-frame sequences with V and J called but not all clones. Of the missing ones, under half trace to an unresolved V gene in checked studies; the others have no known cause. The sample's clone listing holds about 200,000 clones. The top ten clonotypes cover around 2% of the sample. According to the germline V gene, CDR1 reads LGHNA and CDR2 reads YNFKEQ. Trimming removed 3 bases from V and 8 bases from J; the gene matches leave 13 bases unexplained. From cysteine to phenylalanine, the CDR3 is 17 amino acids long. Just CDR3 DNA is preserved here, 51 bases in frame from base 1.

Specimen: blood. The chain employs TRBV4-2 and TRBJ2-1; TRBD2 aligns with 10 central bases. The clonotype originates from a woman aged 25-40 years in good health. The bases are TGTGCCAGCAGCCACCACACCCCCGGGACTAGCGTTTATGAGCAGTTCTTC. Translation gives CASSHHTPGTSVYEQFF.